The 9 T cell receptor beta chains below were found in one sample sequenced in a study of OX40 agonist ivuxolimab in advanced cancers. Generated by immunoSEQ multiplex PCR, the TCRdb table keeps only in-frame clones and is missing some. Of 60,000 to 100,000 clones in the sample, around 93% were seen once. This material consisted of CD4+ or CD8+ T cells sorted from blood, taken in a trial of the OX40 agonist ivuxolimab. The origin of the receptors is an adult with an advanced solid tumor such as melanoma, head and neck, liver or kidney cancer.

The genes are TRBV2 and TRBJ1-2; 11 positions match TRBD1. Germline CDR1 and CDR2: SNHLY and FYNNEI. The CDR3 totals 15 residues. With V trimmed by 6 bases and J by 4 bases, 7 bases remained unmatched. Here the CDR3 reads CASSPRTGGSYGYTF. CDR3 in DNA: TGTGCCAGCAGCCCCCGGACAGGGGGCAGCTATGGCTACACCTTC.

The J gene is TRBJ2-5, the V gene TRBV29-1; TRBD2 might be the D (5 bases). CDR3 length: 12 residues. V was cut by 3 bases and J by 5 bases, with 10 bases left in between. CDR1 and CDR2 from the germline V gene are SQVTM and ANQGSEA. The CDR3 bases are TGCAGCGTTGATTCGGGGTTTGAGACCCAGTACTTC. Translating it yields CSVDSGFETQYF.

The chain links TRBV5-8 to TRBJ1-4, with a tentative D call TRBD1 (5 bases). This CDR3 has 17 amino acids. Germline CDR1 reads SGHTS; CDR2 reads YDEGEE. Trimming took 3 bases from V and 6 from J, leaving 21 bases between them. Written as DNA, the CDR3 is TGTGCCAGCAGCTCACCACTTCTTTGGGGGGTGGATGAAAAACTGTTTTTT. Translation: CASSSPLLWGVDEKLFF.

This clone was seen once. The chain couples TRBV5-6 to TRBJ1-2, with 8 nucleotides matching TRBD1. The CDR3 extends over 15 amino acids. The germline CDR1 and CDR2 sequences are SGHDT and YYEEEE. With V trimmed by 2 bases and J by 2 bases, 5 bases remained unmatched. The CDR3 is CASSLWTGTNYGYTF. In DNA, the CDR3 is TGTGCCAGCAGCTTATGGACAGGGACCAACTATGGCTACACCTTC.

V and J are TRBV29-1 and TRBJ2-7; 8 bases match TRBD1. The ends lost 2 bases at V and 2 bases at J; junction bases unmatched: 5. Germline V gives CDR1 SQVTM, CDR2 ANQGSEA. The CDR3 sequence is 14 residues long. CDR3 protein: CSVERGTGPYEQYF. CDR3 bases: TGCAGCGTTGAACGCGGGACAGGCCCCTACGAGCAGTACTTC.

This clone was recorded only once. The rearrangement joins TRBV6-5 to TRBJ2-1; D uncertain. The length of the CDR3 is 14 residues. CDR1 and CDR2 from the germline V gene are MNHEY and SVGAGI. V was shortened by 4 bases and J by 1 base, with 8 bases between the two germline ends. CDR3 sequence: CASSSRASYNEQFF. In DNA, the CDR3 is TGTGCCAGCAGTTCAAGGGCGTCCTACAATGAGCAGTTCTTC.

This chain links TRBV7-2 with TRBJ2-5; no clear D. The CDR3 is 15 amino acids. Trimming removed 1 base at V and 5 bases at J, with 14 bases between. The V gene's germline CDR1 is SGHTA and CDR2 FQGNSA. The CDR3 DNA follows: TGTGCCAGCAGCTTAGGCGGAGTCGACGGGGAGACCCAGTACTTC. Translation: CASSLGGVDGETQYF.

V is TRBV19 and J is TRBJ1-2; 7 nucleotides align to TRBD1. This CDR3 comprises 13 residues. J was trimmed by 6 bases and V by 4 bases; bases with no gene match: 5. Germline V lookup: CDR1 LNHDA, CDR2 SQIVND (reference sequence). The CDR3 region is CASSTRGRHGYTF. CDR3 coding DNA: TGTGCCAGTAGTACGAGGGGGCGGCATGGCTACACCTTC. Full variable domain (rest looked up from reference TRBV19 and TRBJ1-2): DGGITQSPKYLFRKEGQNVTLSCEQNLNHDAMYWYRQDPGQGLRLIYYSQIVNDFQKGDIAEGYSVSREKKESFPLTVTSAQKNPTAFYLCASSTRGRHGYTFGSGTRLTVV.

The rearrangement joins TRBV5-1 to TRBJ2-5; no clear D gene. Gene TRBJ2-7 matches the end of the DNA better, so the J call may be wrong. The germline gives CDR1 SGHRS, CDR2 YFSETQ. The CDR3 spans 13 residues. CDR3 amino acids: CASSPAGSYEQYF. CDR3 sequence (DNA): TGCGCCAGCAGCCCCGCCGGATCCTACGAGCAGTACTTC.